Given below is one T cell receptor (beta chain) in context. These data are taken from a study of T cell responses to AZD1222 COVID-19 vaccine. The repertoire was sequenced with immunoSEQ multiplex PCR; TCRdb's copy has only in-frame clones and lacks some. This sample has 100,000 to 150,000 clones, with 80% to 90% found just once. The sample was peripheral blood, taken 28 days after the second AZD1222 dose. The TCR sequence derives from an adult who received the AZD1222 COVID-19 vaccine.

The CDR3 here is CASSQPPPGQANTGELFF. CDR3 DNA: TGCGCCAGCAGCCAACCCCCGCCGGGACAGGCGAACACCGGGGAGCTGTTTTTT. The rearrangement links TRBV4-1 to TRBJ2-2; 8 bases are shared with TRBD1. Germline V CDR1 and CDR2: MGHRA, YSYEKL. The trim removed 2 bases at V and 0 bases at J, leaving 8 bases unmatched. The length of the CDR3 is 18 residues.